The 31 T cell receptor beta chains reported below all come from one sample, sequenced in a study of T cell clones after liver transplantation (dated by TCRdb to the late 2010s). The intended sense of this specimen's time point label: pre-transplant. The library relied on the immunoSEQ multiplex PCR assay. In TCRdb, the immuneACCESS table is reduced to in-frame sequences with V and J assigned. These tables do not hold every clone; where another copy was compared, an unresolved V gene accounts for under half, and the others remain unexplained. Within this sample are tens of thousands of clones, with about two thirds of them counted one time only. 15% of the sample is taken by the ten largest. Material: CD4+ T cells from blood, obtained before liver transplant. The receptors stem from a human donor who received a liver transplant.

The CDR3, as DNA: TGCAGCGTTGAAAGACAGGAAAATCCCGGGGAGCTGTTTTTT. This encodes CSVERQENPGELFF. V and J are TRBV29-1 and TRBJ2-2; D may be TRBD1 (6 bases). The CDR3 spans 14 residues. Germline lookup yields CDR1 SQVTM and CDR2 ANQGSEA. The germline V and J ends were trimmed by 2 bases and 6 bases, with 13 bases remaining between them.

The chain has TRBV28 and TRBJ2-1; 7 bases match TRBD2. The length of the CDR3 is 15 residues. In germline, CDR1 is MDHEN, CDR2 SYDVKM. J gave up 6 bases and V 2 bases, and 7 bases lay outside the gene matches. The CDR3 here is CASSLASGVVNEQFF. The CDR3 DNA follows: TGTGCCAGCAGTTTAGCCAGCGGGGTAGTCAATGAGCAGTTCTTC.

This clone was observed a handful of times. CDR3 region: CASTQGGQTYEQYF. CDR3 nucleotide sequence: TGTGCCAGCACCCAGGGTGGTCAGACCTACGAGCAGTACTTC. V gene TRBV28 combines with J gene TRBJ2-7; D possibly corresponds to TRBD1 (5 bases). This CDR3 spans 14 amino acids. V gave up 7 bases and J gave up 2 bases, with 15 bases separating them. Germline-derived CDR1 and CDR2 are MDHEN and SYDVKM.

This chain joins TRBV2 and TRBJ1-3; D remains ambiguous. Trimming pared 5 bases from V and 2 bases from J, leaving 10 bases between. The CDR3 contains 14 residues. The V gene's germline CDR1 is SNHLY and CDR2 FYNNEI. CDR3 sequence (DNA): TGTGCCAGCAGTTTTTCAGGTGCTGGAAACACCATATATTTT. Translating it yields CASSFSGAGNTIYF.

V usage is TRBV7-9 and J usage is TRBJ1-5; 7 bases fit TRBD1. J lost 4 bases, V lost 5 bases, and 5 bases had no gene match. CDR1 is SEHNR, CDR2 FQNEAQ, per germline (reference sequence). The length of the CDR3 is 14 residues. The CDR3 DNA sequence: TGTGCCAGCAGCGGTTCGACAGGGAATCAGCCCCAGCATTTT. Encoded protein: CASSGSTGNQPQHF.

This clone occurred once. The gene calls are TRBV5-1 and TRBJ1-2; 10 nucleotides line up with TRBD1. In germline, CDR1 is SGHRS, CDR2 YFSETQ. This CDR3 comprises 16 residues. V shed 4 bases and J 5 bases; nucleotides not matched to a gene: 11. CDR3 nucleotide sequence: TGCGCCAGCAGCCCCGGACAGGGGGAGGCCCTATATGGCTACACCTTC. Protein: CASSPGQGEALYGYTF.

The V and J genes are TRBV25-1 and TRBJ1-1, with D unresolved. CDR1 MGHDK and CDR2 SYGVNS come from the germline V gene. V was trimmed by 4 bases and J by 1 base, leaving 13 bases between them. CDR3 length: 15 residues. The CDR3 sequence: CASSGPFRENTEAFF. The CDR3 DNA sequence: TGTGCCAGCAGTGGGCCGTTTCGGGAGAACACTGAAGCTTTCTTT.

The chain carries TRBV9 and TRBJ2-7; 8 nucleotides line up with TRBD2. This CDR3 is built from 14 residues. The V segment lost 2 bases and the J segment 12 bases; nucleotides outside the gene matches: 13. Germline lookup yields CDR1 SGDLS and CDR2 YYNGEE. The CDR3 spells CASSVGELAVSMYF. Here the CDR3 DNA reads TGTGCCAGCAGCGTCGGTGAACTAGCGGTATCGATGTACTTC.

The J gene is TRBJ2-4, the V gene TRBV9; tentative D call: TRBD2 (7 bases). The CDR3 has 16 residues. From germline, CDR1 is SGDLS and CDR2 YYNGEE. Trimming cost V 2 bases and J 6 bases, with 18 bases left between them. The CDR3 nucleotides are TGTGCCAGCAGCGTGGGGGGGGGCGCCGGTGTAAACATTCAGTACTTC. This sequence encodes CASSVGGGAGVNIQYF.

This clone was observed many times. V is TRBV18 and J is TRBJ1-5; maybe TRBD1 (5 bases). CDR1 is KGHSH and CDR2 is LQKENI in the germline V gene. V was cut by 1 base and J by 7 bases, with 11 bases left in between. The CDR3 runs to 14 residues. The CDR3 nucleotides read TGTGCCAGCTCACCACAGGGGCAGGGACAGCCCCAGCATTTT. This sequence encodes CASSPQGQGQPQHF.

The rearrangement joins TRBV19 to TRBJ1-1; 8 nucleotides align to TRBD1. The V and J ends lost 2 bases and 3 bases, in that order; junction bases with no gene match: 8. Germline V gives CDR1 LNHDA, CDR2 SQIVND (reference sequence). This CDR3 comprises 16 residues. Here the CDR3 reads CASSIRQGAKDTEAFF. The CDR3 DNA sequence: TGTGCCAGTAGTATAAGGCAGGGGGCGAAGGACACTGAAGCTTTCTTT.

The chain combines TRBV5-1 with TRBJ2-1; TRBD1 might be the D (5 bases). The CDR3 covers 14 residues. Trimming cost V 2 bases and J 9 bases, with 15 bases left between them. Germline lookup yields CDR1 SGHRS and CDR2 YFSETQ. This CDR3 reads CASSFSTGGVEQFF. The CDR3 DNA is TGCGCCAGCAGCTTTAGCACAGGTGGGGTTGAGCAGTTCTTC.

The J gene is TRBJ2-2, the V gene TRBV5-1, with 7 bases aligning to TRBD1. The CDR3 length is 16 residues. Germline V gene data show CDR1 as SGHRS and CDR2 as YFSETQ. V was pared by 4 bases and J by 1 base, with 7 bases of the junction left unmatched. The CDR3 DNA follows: TGCGCCAGCAGCGCCGGGACAGCCCTGAACACCGGGGAGCTGTTTTTT. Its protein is CASSAGTALNTGELFF.

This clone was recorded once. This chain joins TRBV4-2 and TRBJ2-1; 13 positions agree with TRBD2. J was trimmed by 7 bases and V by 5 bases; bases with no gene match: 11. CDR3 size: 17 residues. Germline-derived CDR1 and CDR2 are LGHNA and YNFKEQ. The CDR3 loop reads CASSTRTSGGTGNEQFF. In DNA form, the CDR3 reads TGTGCCAGCAGCACTCGGACTAGCGGGGGCACGGGGAATGAGCAGTTCTTC.

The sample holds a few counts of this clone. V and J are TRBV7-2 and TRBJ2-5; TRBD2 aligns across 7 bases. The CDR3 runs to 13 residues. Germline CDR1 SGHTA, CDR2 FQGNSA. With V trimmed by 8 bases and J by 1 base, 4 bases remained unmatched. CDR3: CASLPSGQETQYF. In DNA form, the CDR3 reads TGTGCCAGCTTGCCTAGCGGCCAAGAGACCCAGTACTTC.

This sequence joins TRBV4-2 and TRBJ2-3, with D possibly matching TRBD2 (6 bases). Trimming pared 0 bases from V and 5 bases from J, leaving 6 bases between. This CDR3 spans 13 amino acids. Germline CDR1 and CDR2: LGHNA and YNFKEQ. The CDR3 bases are TGTGCCAGCAGCCAAGAGGGGGGAGATACGCAGTATTTT. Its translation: CASSQEGGDTQYF.

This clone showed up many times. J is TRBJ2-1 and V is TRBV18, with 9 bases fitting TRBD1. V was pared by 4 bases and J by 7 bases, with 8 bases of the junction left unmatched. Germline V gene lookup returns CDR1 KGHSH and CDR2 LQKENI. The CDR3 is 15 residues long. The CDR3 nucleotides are TGTGCCAGCTCACTGGGACAGGGACTGGTGAATGAGCAGTTCTTC. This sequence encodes CASSLGQGLVNEQFF.

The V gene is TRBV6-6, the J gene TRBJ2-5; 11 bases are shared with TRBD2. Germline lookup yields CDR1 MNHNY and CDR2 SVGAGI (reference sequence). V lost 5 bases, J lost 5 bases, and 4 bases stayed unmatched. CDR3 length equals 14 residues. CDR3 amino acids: CASSDSGGVETQYF. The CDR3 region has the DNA TGTGCCAGCAGTGATAGCGGGGGGGTTGAGACCCAGTACTTC.

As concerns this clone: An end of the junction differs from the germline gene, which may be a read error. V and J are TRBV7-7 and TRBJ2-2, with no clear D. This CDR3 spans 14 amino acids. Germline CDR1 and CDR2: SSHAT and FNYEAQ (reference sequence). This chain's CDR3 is CASSQALRTGELFF. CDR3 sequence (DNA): TGTGCTAGCAGTCAAGCTTTACGTACCGGGGAGCTGTTTTTT.

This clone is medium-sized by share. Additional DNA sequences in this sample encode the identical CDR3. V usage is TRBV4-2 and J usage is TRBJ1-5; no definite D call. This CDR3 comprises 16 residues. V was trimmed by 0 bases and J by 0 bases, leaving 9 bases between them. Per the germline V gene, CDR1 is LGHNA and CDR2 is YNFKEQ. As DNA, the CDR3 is TGTGCCAGCAGCCAAGAGCCCGGAGATAGCAATCAGCCCCAGCATTTT. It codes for CASSQEPGDSNQPQHF.

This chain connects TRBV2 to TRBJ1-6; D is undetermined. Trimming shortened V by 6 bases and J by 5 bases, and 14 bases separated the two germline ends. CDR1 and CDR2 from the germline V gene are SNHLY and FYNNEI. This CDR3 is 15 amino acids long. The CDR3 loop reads CASREQRGNNSPLHF. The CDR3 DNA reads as TGTGCCAGCAGAGAACAGCGAGGGAATAATTCACCCCTCCACTTT.

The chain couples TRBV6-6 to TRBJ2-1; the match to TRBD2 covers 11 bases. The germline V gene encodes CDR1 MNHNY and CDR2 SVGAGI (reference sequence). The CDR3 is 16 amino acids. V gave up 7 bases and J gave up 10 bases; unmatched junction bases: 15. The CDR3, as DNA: TGTGCCAGCAATGTCTTGACTAGCGGGGATGGACGGGAGCAGTTCTTC. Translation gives CASNVLTSGDGREQFF.

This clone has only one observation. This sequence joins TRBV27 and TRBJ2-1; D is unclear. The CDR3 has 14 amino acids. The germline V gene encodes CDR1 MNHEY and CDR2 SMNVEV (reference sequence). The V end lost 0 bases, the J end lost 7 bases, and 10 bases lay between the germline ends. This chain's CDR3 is CASSLSARNNEQFF. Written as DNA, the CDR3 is TGTGCCAGCAGTTTATCCGCCAGAAATAATGAGCAGTTCTTC.

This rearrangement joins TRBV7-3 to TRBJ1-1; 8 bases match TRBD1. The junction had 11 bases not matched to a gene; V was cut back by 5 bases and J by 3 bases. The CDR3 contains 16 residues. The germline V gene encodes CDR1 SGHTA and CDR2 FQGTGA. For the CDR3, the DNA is TGTGCCAGCAGCACCCGGCCCCAGGGGGCGTACACTGAAGCTTTCTTT. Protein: CASSTRPQGAYTEAFF.

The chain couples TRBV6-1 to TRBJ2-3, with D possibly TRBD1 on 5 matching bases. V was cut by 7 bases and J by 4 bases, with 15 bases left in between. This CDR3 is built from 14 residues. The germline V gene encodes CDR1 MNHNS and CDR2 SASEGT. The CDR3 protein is CASNLMGRPDTQYF. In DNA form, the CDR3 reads TGTGCCAGCAACCTTATGGGGCGTCCAGATACGCAGTATTTT.

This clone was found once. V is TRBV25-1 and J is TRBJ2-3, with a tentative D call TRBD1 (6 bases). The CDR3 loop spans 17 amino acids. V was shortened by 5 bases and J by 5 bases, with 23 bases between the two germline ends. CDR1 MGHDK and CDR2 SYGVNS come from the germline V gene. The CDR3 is CASSSNSLDRKGDTQYF. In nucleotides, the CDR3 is TGTGCCAGCAGTTCAAATTCCCTTGACAGGAAAGGAGATACGCAGTATTTT.

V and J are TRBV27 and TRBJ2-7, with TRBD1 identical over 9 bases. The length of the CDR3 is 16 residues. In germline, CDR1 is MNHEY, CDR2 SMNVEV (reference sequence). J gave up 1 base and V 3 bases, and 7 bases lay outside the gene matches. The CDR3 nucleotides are TGTGCCAGCAGTTTCGGGACAGGGTGGGGGTCCTACGAGCAGTACTTC. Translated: CASSFGTGWGSYEQYF.

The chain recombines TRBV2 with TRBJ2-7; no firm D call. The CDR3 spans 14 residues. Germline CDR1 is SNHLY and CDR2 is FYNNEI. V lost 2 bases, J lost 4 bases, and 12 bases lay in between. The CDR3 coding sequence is TGTGCCAGCAGTGAATTACTCTCACTATACGAGCAGTACTTC. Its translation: CASSELLSLYEQYF. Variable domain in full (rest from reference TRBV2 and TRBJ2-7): EPEVTQTPSHQVTQMGQEVILRCVPISNHLYFYWYRQILGQKVEFLVSFYNNEISEKSEIFDDQFSVERPDGSNFTLKIRSTKLEDSAMYFCASSELLSLYEQYFGPGTRLTVT.

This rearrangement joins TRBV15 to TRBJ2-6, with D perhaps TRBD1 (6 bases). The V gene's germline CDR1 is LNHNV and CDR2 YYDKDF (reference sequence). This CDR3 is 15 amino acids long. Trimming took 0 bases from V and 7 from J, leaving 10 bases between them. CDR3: CATSRDNREANVLTF. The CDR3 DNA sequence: TGTGCCACCAGCAGAGATAACAGGGAAGCCAACGTCCTGACTTTC. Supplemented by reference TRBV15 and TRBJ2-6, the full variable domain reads DAMVIQNPRYQVTQFGKPVTLSCSQTLNHNVMYWYQQKSSQAPKLLFHYYDKDFNNEADTPDNFQSRRPNTSFCFLDIRSPGLGDTAMYLCATSRDNREANVLTFGAGSRLTVL.

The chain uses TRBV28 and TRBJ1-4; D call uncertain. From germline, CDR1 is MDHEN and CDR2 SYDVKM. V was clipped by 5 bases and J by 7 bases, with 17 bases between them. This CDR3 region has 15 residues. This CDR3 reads CASSPSTWAGEKLFF. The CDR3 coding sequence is TGTGCCAGCAGTCCCTCAACATGGGCGGGTGAAAAACTGTTTTTT.

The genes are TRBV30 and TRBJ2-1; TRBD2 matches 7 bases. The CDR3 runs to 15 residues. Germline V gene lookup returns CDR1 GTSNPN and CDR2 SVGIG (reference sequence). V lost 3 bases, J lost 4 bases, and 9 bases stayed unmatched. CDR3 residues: CAWSFGGGKYNEQFF. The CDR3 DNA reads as TGTGCCTGGAGCTTTGGGGGAGGGAAGTACAATGAGCAGTTCTTC.